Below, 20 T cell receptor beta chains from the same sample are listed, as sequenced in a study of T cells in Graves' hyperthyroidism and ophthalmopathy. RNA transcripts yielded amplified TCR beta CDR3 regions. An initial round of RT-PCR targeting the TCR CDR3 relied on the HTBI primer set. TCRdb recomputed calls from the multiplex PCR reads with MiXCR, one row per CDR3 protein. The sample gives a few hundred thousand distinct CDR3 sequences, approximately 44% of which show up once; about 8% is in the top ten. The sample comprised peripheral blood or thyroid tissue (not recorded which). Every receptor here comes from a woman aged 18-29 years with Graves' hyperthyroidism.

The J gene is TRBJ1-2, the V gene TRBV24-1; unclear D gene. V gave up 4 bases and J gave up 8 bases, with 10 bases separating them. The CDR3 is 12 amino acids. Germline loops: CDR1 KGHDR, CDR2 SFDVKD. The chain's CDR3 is CATSESGPGYTF. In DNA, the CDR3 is TGTGCCACCAGTGAGTCAGGTCCAGGCTACACCTTC.

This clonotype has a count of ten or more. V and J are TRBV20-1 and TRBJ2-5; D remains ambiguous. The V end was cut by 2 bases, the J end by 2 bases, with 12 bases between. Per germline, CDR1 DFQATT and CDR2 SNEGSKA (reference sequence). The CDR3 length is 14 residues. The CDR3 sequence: CSARLGDPQETQYF. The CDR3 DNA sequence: TGCAGTGCTAGACTAGGAGACCCACAAGAGACCCAGTACTTC.

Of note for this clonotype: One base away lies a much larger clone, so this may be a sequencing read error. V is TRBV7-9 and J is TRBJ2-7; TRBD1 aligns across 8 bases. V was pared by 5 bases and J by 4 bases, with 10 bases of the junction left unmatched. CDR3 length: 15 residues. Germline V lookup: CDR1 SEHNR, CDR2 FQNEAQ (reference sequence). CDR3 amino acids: CASSPQAGGMYEQYF. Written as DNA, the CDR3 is TGTGCCAGCAGCCCTCAGGCAGGGGGCATGTACGAGCAGTACTTC.

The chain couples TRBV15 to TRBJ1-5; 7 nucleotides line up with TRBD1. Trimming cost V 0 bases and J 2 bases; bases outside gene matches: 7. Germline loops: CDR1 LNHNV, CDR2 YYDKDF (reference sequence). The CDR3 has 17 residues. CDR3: CATSRDQGDRGNQPQHF. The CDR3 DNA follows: TGTGCCACCAGCAGAGATCAGGGGGATAGGGGCAATCAGCCCCAGCATTTT.

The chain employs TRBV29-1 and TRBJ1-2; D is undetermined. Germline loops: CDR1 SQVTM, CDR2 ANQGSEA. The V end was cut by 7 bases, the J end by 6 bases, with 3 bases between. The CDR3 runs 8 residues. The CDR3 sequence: CSADGYTF. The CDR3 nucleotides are TGCAGCGCCGATGGCTACACCTTC.

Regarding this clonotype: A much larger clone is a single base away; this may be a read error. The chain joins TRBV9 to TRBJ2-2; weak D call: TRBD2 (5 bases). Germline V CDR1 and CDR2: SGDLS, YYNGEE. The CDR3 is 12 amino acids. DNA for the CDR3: TGTGCCAGCAGCGTAGGGGCCGGGGAGCTGTCTTTT. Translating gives CASSVGAGELSF. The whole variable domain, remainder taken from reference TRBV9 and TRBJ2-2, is DSGVTQTPKHLITATGQRVTLRCSPRSGDLSVYWYQQSLDQGLQFLIQYYNGEERAKGNILERFSAQQFPDLHSELNLSSLELGDSALYFCASSVGAGELSFGEGSRLTVL.

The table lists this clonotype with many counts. The CDR3 region is CASSLINTGELFF. CDR3 nucleotide sequence: TGTGCCAGCAGCTTGATTAACACCGGGGAGCTGTTTTTT. V is TRBV5-6 and J is TRBJ2-2; no clear D. V was pared by 1 base and J by 2 bases, with 3 bases between. CDR3 size: 13 residues. The germline gives CDR1 SGHDT, CDR2 YYEEEE.

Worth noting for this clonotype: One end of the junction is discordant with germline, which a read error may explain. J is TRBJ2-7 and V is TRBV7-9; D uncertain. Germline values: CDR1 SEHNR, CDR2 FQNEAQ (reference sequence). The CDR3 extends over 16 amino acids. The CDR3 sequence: CASSPRSWTTTHEQYF. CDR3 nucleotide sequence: TGCGCCAGCAGCCCCCGATCCTGGACGACGACCCACGAGCAGTACTTC.

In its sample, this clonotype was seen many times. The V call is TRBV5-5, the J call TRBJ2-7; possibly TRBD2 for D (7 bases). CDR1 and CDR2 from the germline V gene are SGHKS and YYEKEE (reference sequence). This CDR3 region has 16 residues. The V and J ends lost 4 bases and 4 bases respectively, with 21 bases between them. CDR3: CASSPLRGEGVYEQYF. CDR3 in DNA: TGTGCCAGCAGCCCTCTAAGGGGGGAGGGCGTGTACGAGCAGTACTTC.

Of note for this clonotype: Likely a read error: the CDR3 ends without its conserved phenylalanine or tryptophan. CDR3 sequence (DNA): TGTGCCAGCAGTGTTCCCGCGTCCGGACAGGGGACCTACGAGCAGTACTCC. Protein: CASSVPASGQGTYEQYS. This rearrangement joins TRBV6-4 to TRBJ2-7; TRBD1 agrees at 9 bases. The germline CDR1 and CDR2 sequences are MRHNA and SNTAGT. V lost 4 bases to trimming and J lost 2 bases; unmatched junction nucleotides: 12. The CDR3 loop spans 17 amino acids.

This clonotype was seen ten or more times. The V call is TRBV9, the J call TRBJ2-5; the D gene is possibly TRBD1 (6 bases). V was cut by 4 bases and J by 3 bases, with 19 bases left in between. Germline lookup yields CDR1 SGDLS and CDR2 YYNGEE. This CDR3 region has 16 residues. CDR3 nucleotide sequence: TGTGCCAGCAGCCTTTTTCAGGGGAGTCGGGAAGAGACCCAGTACTTC. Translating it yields CASSLFQGSREETQYF.

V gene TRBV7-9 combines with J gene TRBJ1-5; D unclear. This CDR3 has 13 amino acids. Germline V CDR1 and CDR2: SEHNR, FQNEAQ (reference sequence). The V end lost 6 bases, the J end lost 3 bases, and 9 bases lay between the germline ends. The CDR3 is CASSTTDNQPQHF. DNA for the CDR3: TGTGCCAGCAGTACTACAGACAATCAGCCCCAGCATTTT.

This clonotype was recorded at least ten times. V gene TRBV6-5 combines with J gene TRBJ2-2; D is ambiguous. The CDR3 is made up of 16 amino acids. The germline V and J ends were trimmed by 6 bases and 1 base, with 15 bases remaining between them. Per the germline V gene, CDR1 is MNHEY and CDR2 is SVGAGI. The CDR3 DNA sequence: TGTGCCAGCAGACAGTGGGCGTCGGGGAACACCGGGGAGCTGTTTTTT. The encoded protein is CASRQWASGNTGELFF.

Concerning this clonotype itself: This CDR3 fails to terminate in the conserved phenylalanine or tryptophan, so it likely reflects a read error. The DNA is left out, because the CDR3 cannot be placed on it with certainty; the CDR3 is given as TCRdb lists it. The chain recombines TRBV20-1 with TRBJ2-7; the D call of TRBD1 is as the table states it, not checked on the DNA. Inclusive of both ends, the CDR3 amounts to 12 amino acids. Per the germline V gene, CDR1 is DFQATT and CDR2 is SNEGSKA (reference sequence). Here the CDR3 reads CSARDRAYERYL.

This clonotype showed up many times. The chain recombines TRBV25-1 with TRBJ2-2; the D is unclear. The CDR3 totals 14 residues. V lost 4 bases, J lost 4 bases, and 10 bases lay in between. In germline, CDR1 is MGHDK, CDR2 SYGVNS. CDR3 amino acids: CASSGNTLTGELFF. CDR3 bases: TGTGCCAGCAGTGGTAACACCCTCACCGGGGAGCTGTTTTTT.

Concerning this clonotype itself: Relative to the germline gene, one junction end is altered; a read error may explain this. The CDR3 spells CAGSLSGTTEETQYF. The CDR3 DNA is TGTGCCGGCAGCTTATCTGGGACAACAGAAGAGACCCAGTACTTC. This chain connects TRBV7-3 to TRBJ2-5; tentative D call: TRBD1 (6 bases). Per germline, CDR1 SGHTA and CDR2 FQGTGA. This CDR3 is 15 amino acids long. The variable domain in full, completed from reference TRBV7-3 and TRBJ2-5, reads GAGVSQTPSNKVTEKGKYVELRCDPISGHTALYWYRQSLGQGPEFLIYFQGTGAADDSGLPNDRFFAVRPEGSVSTLKIQRTERGDSAVYLCAGSLSGTTEETQYFGPGTRLLVL.

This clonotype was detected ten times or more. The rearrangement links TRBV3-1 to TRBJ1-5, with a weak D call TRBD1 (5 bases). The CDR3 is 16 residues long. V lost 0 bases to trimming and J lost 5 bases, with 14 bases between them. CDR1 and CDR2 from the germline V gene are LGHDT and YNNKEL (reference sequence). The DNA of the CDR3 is TGTGCCAGCAGCCAAGATCGGGAGGGGACCCATCAGCCCCAGCATTTT. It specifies CASSQDREGTHQPQHF. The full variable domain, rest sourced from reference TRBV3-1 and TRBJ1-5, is DTAVSQTPKYLVTQMGNDKSIKCEQNLGHDTMYWYKQDSKKFLKIMFSYNNKELIINETVPNRFSPKSPDKAHLNLHINSLELGDSAVYFCASSQDREGTHQPQHFGDGTRLSIL.

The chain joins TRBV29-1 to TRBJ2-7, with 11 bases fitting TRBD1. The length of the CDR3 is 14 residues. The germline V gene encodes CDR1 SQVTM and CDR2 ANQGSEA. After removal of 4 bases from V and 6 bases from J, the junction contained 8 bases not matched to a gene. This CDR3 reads CSVGLDRGLREQYF. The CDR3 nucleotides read TGCAGCGTTGGCCTGGACAGGGGGCTCCGCGAGCAGTACTTC.

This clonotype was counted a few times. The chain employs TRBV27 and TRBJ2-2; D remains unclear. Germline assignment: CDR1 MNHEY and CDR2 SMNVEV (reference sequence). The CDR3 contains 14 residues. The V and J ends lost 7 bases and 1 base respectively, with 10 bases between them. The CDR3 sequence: CASTPLVNTGELFF. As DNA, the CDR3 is TGTGCCAGCACCCCCTTGGTGAACACCGGGGAGCTGTTTTTT.

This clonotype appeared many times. The CDR3, as DNA: TGCGCCAGCAGCCAAGGCCTAGCGGGACGGTTTTACGAGCAGTACTTC. Protein product: CASSQGLAGRFYEQYF. The rearrangement uses TRBV4-1 and TRBJ2-7; 9 bases are a match to TRBD2. The CDR3 is 16 amino acids. The germline V gene encodes CDR1 MGHRA and CDR2 YSYEKL. After removal of 1 base from V and 4 bases from J, the junction contained 8 bases not matched to a gene.